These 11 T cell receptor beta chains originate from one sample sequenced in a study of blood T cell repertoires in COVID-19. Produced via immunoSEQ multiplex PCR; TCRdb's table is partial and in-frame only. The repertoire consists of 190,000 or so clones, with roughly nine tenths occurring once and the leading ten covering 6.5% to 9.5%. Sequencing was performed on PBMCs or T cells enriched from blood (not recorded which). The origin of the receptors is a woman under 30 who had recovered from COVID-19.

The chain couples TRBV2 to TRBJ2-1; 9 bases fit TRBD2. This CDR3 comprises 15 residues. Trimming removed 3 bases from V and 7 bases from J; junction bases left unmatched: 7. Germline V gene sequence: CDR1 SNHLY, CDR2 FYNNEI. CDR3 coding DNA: TGTGCCAGCAGTGAGGGCGCGGGGGGGCGGAATGAGCAGTTCTTC. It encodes CASSEGAGGRNEQFF.

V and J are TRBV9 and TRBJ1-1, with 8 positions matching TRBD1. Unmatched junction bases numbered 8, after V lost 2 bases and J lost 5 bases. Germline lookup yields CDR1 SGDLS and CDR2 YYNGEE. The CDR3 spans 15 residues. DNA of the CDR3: TGTGCCAGCAGCGTTGTGGCAGGGGGCGTAACTGAAGCTTTCTTT. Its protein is CASSVVAGGVTEAFF.

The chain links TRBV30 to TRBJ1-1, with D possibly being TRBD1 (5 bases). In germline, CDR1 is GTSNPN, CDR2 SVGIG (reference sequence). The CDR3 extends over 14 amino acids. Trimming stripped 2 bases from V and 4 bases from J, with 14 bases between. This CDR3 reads CAWSWHGGSTEAFF. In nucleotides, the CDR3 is TGTGCCTGGAGTTGGCACGGGGGAAGCACTGAAGCTTTCTTT.

CDR3 region: CASSGQPTGNQPQHF. CDR3 DNA sequence: TGTGCCAGCAGTGGGCAACCGACAGGCAATCAGCCCCAGCATTTT. This rearrangement joins TRBV2 to TRBJ1-5; D possibly corresponds to TRBD1 (5 bases). Germline CDR1 SNHLY, CDR2 FYNNEI. The CDR3 spans 15 residues. V dropped 4 bases and J dropped 2 bases, with 12 bases sitting between them.

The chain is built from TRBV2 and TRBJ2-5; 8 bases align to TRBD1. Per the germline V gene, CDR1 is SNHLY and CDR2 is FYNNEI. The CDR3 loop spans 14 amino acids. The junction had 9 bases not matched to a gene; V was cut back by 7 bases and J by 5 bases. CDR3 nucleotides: TGTGCCAGCACGGCCGGGACAGGAGGCGAGACCCAGTACTTC. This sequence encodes CASTAGTGGETQYF.

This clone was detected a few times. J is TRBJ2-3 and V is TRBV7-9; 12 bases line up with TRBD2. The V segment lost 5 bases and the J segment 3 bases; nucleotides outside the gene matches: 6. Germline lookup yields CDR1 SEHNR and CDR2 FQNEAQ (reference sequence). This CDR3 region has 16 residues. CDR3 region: CASSPKGLAGTDTQYF. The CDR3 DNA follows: TGTGCCAGCAGCCCAAAAGGACTAGCGGGGACAGATACGCAGTATTTT.

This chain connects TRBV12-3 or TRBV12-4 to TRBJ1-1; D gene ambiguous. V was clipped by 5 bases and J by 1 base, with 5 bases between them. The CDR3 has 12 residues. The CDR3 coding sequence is TGTGCCAGCAGTCCACAGAACACTGAAGCTTTCTTT. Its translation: CASSPQNTEAFF.

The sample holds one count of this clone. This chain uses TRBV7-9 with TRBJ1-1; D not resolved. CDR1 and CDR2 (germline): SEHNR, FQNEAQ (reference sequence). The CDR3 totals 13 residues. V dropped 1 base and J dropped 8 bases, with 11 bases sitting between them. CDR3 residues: CASSLGVRLEAFF. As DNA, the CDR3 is TGTGCCAGCAGCTTAGGAGTCAGGTTGGAAGCTTTCTTT.

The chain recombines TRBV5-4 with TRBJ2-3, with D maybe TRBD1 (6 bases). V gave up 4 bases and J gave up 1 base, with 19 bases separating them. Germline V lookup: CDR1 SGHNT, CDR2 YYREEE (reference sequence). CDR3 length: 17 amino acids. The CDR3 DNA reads TGTGCCAGCAGCCCTAAGTCGGACAGCCCCCGCACAGATACGCAGTATTTT. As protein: CASSPKSDSPRTDTQYF.

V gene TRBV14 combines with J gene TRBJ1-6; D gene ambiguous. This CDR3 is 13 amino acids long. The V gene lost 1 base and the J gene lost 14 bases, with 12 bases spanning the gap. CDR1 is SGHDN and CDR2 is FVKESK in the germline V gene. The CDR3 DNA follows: TGTGCCAGCAGCCAAGGTCGCCTATTTACCCTCCACTTT. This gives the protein CASSQGRLFTLHF.

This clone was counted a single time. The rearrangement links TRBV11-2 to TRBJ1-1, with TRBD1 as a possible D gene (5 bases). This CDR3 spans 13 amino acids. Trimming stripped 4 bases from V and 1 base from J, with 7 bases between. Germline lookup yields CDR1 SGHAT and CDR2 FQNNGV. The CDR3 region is CASSYRTNTEAFF. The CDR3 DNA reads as TGTGCCAGCAGCTACAGGACGAACACTGAAGCTTTCTTT.